This T cell receptor (beta chain) originates from a study of cytomegalovirus exposure and HLA in healthy donors. Study-wide context: In an early release, HLA-typed donors contributed about 80 million unique TCR sequences. Study-wide points: The number of N-insertions in an Asian-associated ancestry cluster was reportedly below the approximately 680-donor mean in a later analysis.

Note on this clone: Antigen unknown.

Germline CDR1 reads MNHEY; CDR2 reads SVGAGI. After removal of 6 bases from V and 5 bases from J, the junction contained 7 bases not matched to a gene. This CDR3 region has 14 residues. This cohort consisted of healthy bone marrow donors. Amplification used 60 Vbeta primers and 13 Jbeta primers. Profiled with immunoSEQ multiplex PCR; TCRdb holds only in-frame clones, not every one. Of 110,000 to 150,000 clones listed, over 70% were seen once; the top ten hold 4.5%. The TCR was taken from a man aged 40-55 years in good health and CMV-seronegative. The sequenced sample was PBMCs. This sequence joins TRBV6-5 and TRBJ1-1, with 9 bases matching TRBD1. The DNA of the CDR3 is TGTGCCAGCAGGAGAAACAGGGGGCGAACTGAAGCTTTCTTT. Translated, it gives CASRRNRGRTEAFF.